These 9 T cell receptor beta chains were sequenced from one sample in a study of cytomegalovirus exposure and HLA in healthy donors. PCR used 60 Vbeta primers and 13 Jbeta primers. The data were produced by immunoSEQ multiplex PCR, yet TCRdb's version contains in-frame clones alone and is incomplete. The profile shows around 67,000 clones, roughly 72% of them singletons. Sequenced input: PBMCs. The receptors were gathered from a woman between 25 and 40 years old in good health and CMV-seropositive.

V gene TRBV30 combines with J gene TRBJ2-7; D remains ambiguous. The germline V gene has CDR1 GTSNPN and CDR2 SVGIG (reference sequence). The V end lost 0 bases, the J end lost 3 bases, and 3 bases lay between the germline ends. The CDR3 spans 11 residues. The CDR3 here is CAWSVYYEQYF. DNA for the CDR3: TGTGCCTGGAGTGTCTACTACGAGCAGTACTTC.

The V call is TRBV30, the J call TRBJ1-5, with TRBD1 as a possible D gene (5 bases). Germline CDR1 GTSNPN, CDR2 SVGIG (reference sequence). Trimming cost V 0 bases and J 7 bases, with 10 bases left between them. The CDR3 is 13 amino acids. The CDR3 spells CAWSVGGKQPQHF. The CDR3 DNA sequence: TGTGCCTGGAGTGTCGGGGGAAAACAGCCCCAGCATTTT.

This sequence joins TRBV30 and TRBJ2-5, with D possibly matching TRBD1 (5 bases). The CDR3 consists of 12 residues. The V gene's germline CDR1 is GTSNPN and CDR2 SVGIG (reference sequence). Trimming shortened V by 5 bases and J by 2 bases, and 9 bases separated the two germline ends. CDR3 nucleotides: TGTGCCTGGGGGGCTGCACAAGAGACCCAGTACTTC. Its protein product is CAWGAAQETQYF.

The V and J genes are TRBV7-2 and TRBJ2-7; TRBD2 matches 7 bases. The germline V gene has CDR1 SGHTA and CDR2 FQGNSA. The CDR3 spans 16 residues. The V segment lost 1 base and the J segment 4 bases; nucleotides outside the gene matches: 10. In DNA form, the CDR3 reads TGTGCCAGCAGCTTAGAGTTCGGCGGGAGTAGGTACGAGCAGTACTTC. Translated, it gives CASSLEFGGSRYEQYF.

J is TRBJ2-1 and V is TRBV28; 13 nucleotides agree with TRBD2. Germline CDR1 MDHEN, CDR2 SYDVKM. This CDR3 is 16 amino acids long. With 5 bases clipped from V and 2 bases from J, the junction kept 3 bases outside the gene matches. CDR3 nucleotides: TGTGCCAGCAGTGGGACTAGCGGGACTACCTACAATGAGCAGTTCTTC. Its protein is CASSGTSGTTYNEQFF.

The chain recombines TRBV7-2 with TRBJ2-1, with 10 positions matching TRBD2. CDR3 size: 15 residues. The V segment lost 5 bases and the J segment 4 bases; nucleotides outside the gene matches: 5. The germline gives CDR1 SGHTA, CDR2 FQGNSA. This CDR3 is CASSPSGREYNEQFF. As DNA, the CDR3 is TGTGCCAGCAGCCCCAGCGGGAGGGAGTACAATGAGCAGTTCTTC.

The genes are TRBV2 and TRBJ1-5; D remains unclear. This CDR3 has 15 amino acids. Germline-derived CDR1 and CDR2 are SNHLY and FYNNEI. V was shortened by 6 bases and J by 2 bases, with 14 bases between the two germline ends. CDR3 sequence reads: CASRTAGSGNQPQHF. CDR3 nucleotide sequence: TGTGCCAGCAGAACGGCGGGGTCGGGCAATCAGCCCCAGCATTTT.

This sequence joins TRBV19 and TRBJ1-2, with TRBD1 identical over 8 bases. Germline V gives CDR1 LNHDA, CDR2 SQIVND (reference sequence). The CDR3 sequence is 13 residues long. Trimming removed 8 bases from V and 7 bases from J; junction bases left unmatched: 9. The CDR3 spells CASQGQGPFGYTF. Written as DNA, the CDR3 is TGTGCCAGTCAAGGACAGGGCCCTTTTGGCTACACCTTC. The complete variable domain, with remaining parts taken from reference TRBV19 and TRBJ1-2, reads DGGITQSPKYLFRKEGQNVTLSCEQNLNHDAMYWYRQDPGQGLRLIYYSQIVNDFQKGDIAEGYSVSREKKESFPLTVTSAQKNPTAFYLCASQGQGPFGYTFGSGTRLTVV.

V and J are TRBV30 and TRBJ2-7; 11 bases map to TRBD2. The CDR3 is 14 residues long. The V gene's germline CDR1 is GTSNPN and CDR2 SVGIG (reference sequence). Trimming took 0 bases from V and 7 from J; bases not matched to a gene: 5. This chain's CDR3 is CAWSVHSGRGEQYF. The CDR3 DNA reads TGTGCCTGGAGTGTTCATAGCGGGAGGGGTGAGCAGTACTTC.